A selection of T cell receptor beta chains follows, all from one sample in a study of breast tumors, draining lymph nodes, adjacent tissues. TCRdb fed the multiplex PCR reads into MiXCR, producing one record per CDR3 protein. Here the sample spans about 230,000 distinct CDR3 sequences, 32% being singletons. What was sequenced was axillary lymph node tissue. These receptors all stem from a female donor with breast cancer. Some clones in this sample may be carry-over from other donors' samples. The CDR3 runs from the conserved cysteine through the conserved F or W. Each record gives: V gene, J gene, D gene, clone size, CDR3 DNA, CDR3 protein. A D gene is named only where the DNA matches it firmly. Size values are once, few and many counts, or a class for expanded clones, and some rows have none.

TRBV13	TRBJ2-1	TRBD2	many	TGTGCCAGCAGCTCAACTAGCGGGATCGCCTACAATGAGCAGTTCTTC	CASSSTSGIAYNEQFF
TRBV7-6	TRBJ2-7	TRBD1	many	TGTGCCAGCAGCTTAGGCGAGACAGGGATCGGCGAGCAGTACTTC	CASSLGETGIGEQYF
TRBV20-1	TRBJ2-2	TRBD2	many	TGCAGTGCTAGAGAAAGCGGGAAGGTCACCGGGGAGCTGTTTTTT	CSARESGKVTGELFF
TRBV11-2	TRBJ2-5	TRBD2	NA	TGTGCCAGCAGCTTATGGGGAGGGTCGGAAGTAGAGACCCAGTACTTC	CASSLWGGSEVETQYF
TRBV7-2	TRBJ2-3	TRBD1	NA	TGTGCCAGCAGCCAACAGGGGATAGGGGAGCTGGATACGCAGTATTTT	CASSQQGIGELDTQYF
TRBV15	TRBJ2-3	NA	many	TGTGCCACCAGCGGACAGAACACAGATACGCAGTATTTT	CATSGQNTDTQYF
TRBV6-5	TRBJ2-1	NA	many	TGTGCCAGCAGTTACTCGGGGCGGTACAATGAGCAGTTCTTC	CASSYSGRYNEQFF
TRBV4-2	TRBJ2-7	TRBD2	many	TGTGCCAGCAGCCAAACCCTTAGCGGGAGGGCTACCTACGAGCAGTACTTC	CASSQTLSGRATYEQYF
TRBV30	TRBJ1-5	NA	many	TGTGCCTGGAGTTATGTCGGGGCCCTCAATCAGCCCCAGCATTTT	CAWSYVGALNQPQHF
TRBV4-2	TRBJ2-2	NA	once	TGTGCCAGCAGCCAATACCTAGCGGCTAGGGGGACCGGGGAGCTGTTTTTT	CASSQYLAARGTGELFF
TRBV9	TRBJ2-7	NA	many	TGTGCCAGCAGCCCAAAGGTTTCCTACGAGCAGTACTTC	CASSPKVSYEQYF
TRBV12-3/TRBV12-4	TRBJ2-2	TRBD1	NA	TGTGCCAGCAGTTTCGGACAGGGCACCGGGGAGCTGTTTTTT	CASSFGQGTGELFF
TRBV20-1	TRBJ1-4	TRBD1	many	TGCAGTGCTTCCGGGACAGGGCGTAGAAAACTGTTTTTT	CSASGTGRRKLFF
TRBV19	TRBJ2-1	NA	many	TGTGCCAGTAGTTATGGTTCGGTAGCTGGCAGCTGGGGCGATGAGCAGTTCTTC	CASSYGSVAGSWGDEQFF
TRBV7-9	TRBJ2-2	NA	many	TGTGCCAGCAGCTCTATCGCGAACACCGGGGAGCTGTTTTTT	CASSSIANTGELFF
TRBV2	TRBJ2-7	NA	NA	TGTGCCAGCAGTGATTCCCAGGGTATCGTCGAGCAGTACTTC	CASSDSQGIVEQYF
TRBV2	TRBJ2-3	TRBD2	few	TGTGCCAGCAGTGAGGCTAGCGGGAGTACAGATACGCAGTATTTT	CASSEASGSTDTQYF
TRBV6-5	TRBJ1-6	NA	many	TGTGCCAGCCGAAAGGAAGGCGGAACTTCACCCCTCCACTTT	CASRKEGGTSPLHF
TRBV6-5	TRBJ2-7	NA	many	TGTGCCAGCAGTTTAGTACAGGACACCCACTACGAGCAGTACTTC	CASSLVQDTHYEQYF
TRBV4-1	TRBJ1-4	NA	NA	TGCGCCAGCAGCTATCTTCTTTTGACTAATGAAAAACTGTTTTTT	CASSYLLLTNEKLFF
TRBV19	TRBJ2-1	NA	many	TGTGCCAGTAGTCTCGGGACCGACTCCTACAATGAGCAGTTCTTC	CASSLGTDSYNEQFF
TRBV11-2	TRBJ2-3	TRBD2	NA	TGTGCCAGCAGCCGCGACCTGGGACTAGCGGGAGGGGGGGATACGCAGTATTTT	CASSRDLGLAGGGDTQYF